This T cell receptor (beta chain) originates from a study of T-cell reconstitution after alpha-beta-depleted transplantation in children. V shed 10 bases and J shed 0 bases, with 11 bases lying between them. This CDR3 comprises 13 residues. Per germline, CDR1 ENHRY and CDR2 SYGVKD. The table lists this clonotype with a few counts. Unique molecular identifiers were incorporated during preparation of the TCRbeta library. TCRdb itself ran the PCR reads through MiXCR, one entry per CDR3 protein. The sample carries 300,000 or so distinct CDR3 sequences, 9.9% recorded once. Sequences were derived from PBMCs from the stem cell graft donor, sampled from the stem cell graft. This sequence originates from a human donor who donated a stem cell graft to a child with SCID. The chain combines TRBV10-3 with TRBJ2-3; D gene unclear. CDR3 loop: CATTTASTDTQYF. The CDR3 nucleotides read TGTGCCACAACGACCGCCAGCACAGATACGCAGTATTTT.